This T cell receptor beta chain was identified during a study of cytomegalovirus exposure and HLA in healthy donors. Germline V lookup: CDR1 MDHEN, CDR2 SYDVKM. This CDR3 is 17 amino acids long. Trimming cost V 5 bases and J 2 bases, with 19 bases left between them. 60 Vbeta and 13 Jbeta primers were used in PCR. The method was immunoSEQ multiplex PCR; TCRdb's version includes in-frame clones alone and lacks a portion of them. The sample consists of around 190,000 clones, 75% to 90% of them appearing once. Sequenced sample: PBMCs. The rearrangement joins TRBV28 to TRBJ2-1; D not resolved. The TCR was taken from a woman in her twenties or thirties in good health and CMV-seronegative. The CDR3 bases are TGTGCCAGCAGTGACCTCCAAGGTTTTGGGCCCTACAATGAGCAGTTCTTC. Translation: CASSDLQGFGPYNEQFF.